The clone carrying this TCR beta chain was seen only a few times. Its target is unknown. The data derive from a study of blood T cells in healthy people across ages. Across the study: There was about one barcoded beta molecule captured by template switching per two T cells.

Combining a sample-barcoded 5' primer with a J-beta primer mix, a second PCR ran for 7 to 11 cycles. Every cDNA molecule carried a tag from a template-switch adaptor bearing 12 random nucleotides. TCRdb fed the 5' RACE reads into MiXCR, producing one record per CDR3 protein. The sample shows 1,500,000 or so distinct CDR3 sequences, 55% to 75% of them seen only once. CDR3 size: 14 residues. V lost 8 bases and J lost 4, with 18 bases in between. CDR1 and CDR2 from the germline V gene are SQVTM and ANQGSEA. Notes on the study in general: Versus aged donors, long-lived donors had higher diversity and more naive CD4+ cells.

The TCR was taken from a man younger than 35 in good health. This rearrangement joins TRBV29-1 to TRBJ2-1; D gene unclear. The sequenced sample consisted of blood. The CDR3 DNA is TGCAGCACAGCCACCTCGGTGGGGTACAATGAGCAGTTCTTC. This codes for CSTATSVGYNEQFF.